The clone carrying this TCR beta chain appeared once. This sample is drawn from a study of shared T cell receptors in the human thymus. CDR1 SGHDN and CDR2 FVKESK come from the germline V gene. The CDR3 is 17 residues long. Germline trimming cut 4 bases from V and 3 bases from J; bases unmatched to any gene: 12. The assay was immunoSEQ multiplex PCR, and TCRdb's table has in-frame clones only and misses some. Of more than 550,000 clones listed, around 87% are singletons. This sample was also put to use in a study of human thymus T cells.

This sequence originates from a boy younger than two with a congenital heart defect. This chain links TRBV14 with TRBJ1-1, with 9 bases fitting TRBD1. The sample comprised thymocytes. CDR3 amino acids: CASSPEREDRGYTEAFF. In DNA, the CDR3 is TGTGCCAGCAGCCCCGAGAGGGAGGACAGGGGCTACACTGAAGCTTTCTTT.